This T cell receptor beta chain was documented in a study of blood T cell repertoires in COVID-19 (TCRdb year 2020). Regarding the research as a whole: Samples covering the acute and convalescent phases of COVID-19 were provided by collaborators in the United States, Italy and Spain. Where available, HLA class I and class II types were obtained from metadata supplied by the sample provider rather than from assay-based typing. Samples were obtained from the ongoing ImmuneRACE study (first 160 participants) and from about 1,300 subjects provided by 6 global collaborators. Subjects who had been exposed to COVID-19, were actively infected with it, or had recovered from it provided the deeply sampled blood TCRbeta repertoires that made up the dataset. The repertoires were made available in a free public database intended to serve as a resource for research on the immune response to SARS-CoV-2. The material from the prospective study consisted of cDNA or gDNA derived from T cells, B-cell-depleted T cells, or PBMCs. The sample metadata nearly always contained a de-identified subject ID, COVID-19 status, age in years and sex. The paper's findings and limits, for the study overall: Clinical and demographic metadata were provided uncurated, with the amount varying by source and participant.

On this clone itself: This receptor's antigen is unknown. The input lacks base qualities; no much larger clone sits a single base away.

The cysteine opens and the phenylalanine closes a CDR3 of 13 amino acids. Only the CDR3 DNA is retained, 39 bases long and in frame from the first base. V is cut by 8 bases and J by 7 bases, and the space between the germline ends is 15 bases. The germline V gene provides CDR1 ENHRY and CDR2 SYGVKD. TCRbeta CDR3 regions were amplified from genomic DNA using the immunoSEQ Assay, a bias-controlled multiplex PCR. The original pipeline was this. The number of nucleated cells in each sample was estimated from the amplification of reference gene primers within the assay. To quantify the absolute abundance of each unique TCRbeta CDR3 rearrangement, sequence reads were collapsed and filtered. Productive Simpson clonality was computed per sample as the square root of Simpson's diversity index over productive rearrangements. TCRdb provides this immuneACCESS table in a form limited to in-frame rearrangements. Some clones are lacking; in checked studies, under half of them reflect an unresolved V gene, and why the rest are absent is not known. D and trimming come from the DNA, and the V and J calls and clone size come from that table. Present in this sample are 400,000 to 550,000 clones, around 89% of which were seen just once. In total, the top ten clones hold around 4.4% of the sample.

The collaborating institutions used their own protocols to collect whole blood in K2EDTA tubes. For TCRbeta analysis, collaborators shipped samples in one of three forms: frozen whole blood, isolated PBMCs, or DNA extracted from either of those sample types. Sample: peripheral blood. The TCR comes from a woman aged 25 to 45 with acute or convalescent COVID-19. In this chain, TRBV10-3 is recombined with TRBJ1-5; TRBD1 is perhaps the D gene, given 6 matching bases. Here is the DNA: TGTGCCATCGGTGCAGACAGGATACAGCCCCAGCATTTT. Translated, this is CAIGADRIQPQHF.